At least ten counts were recorded for the clone carrying this T cell receptor beta chain. Antigen unknown. The sample is drawn from a study of T cells in Graves' hyperthyroidism and ophthalmopathy. Investigators excluded patients with uncontrolled infection, other autoimmune disease, pregnancy or lactation. Findings and limits, study-wide: Blood samples included most of the expanded thyroid clonotypes exceeding 0.001. Model predictions of ophthalmopathy came a median roughly 6.7 months before onset.

Trimming took 5 bases from V and 4 from J, leaving 14 bases between them. Germline V gene sequence: CDR1 SGHAT, CDR2 FQNNGV. The CDR3 sequence is 14 residues long. Amplified TCR beta CDR3 regions came from RNA transcripts. First-round RT-PCR of the TCR CDR3 relied on the HTBI primer set. TCRdb reprocessed the multiplex PCR reads with MiXCR, giving one entry per CDR3 protein. The table lists more than 500,000 distinct CDR3 sequences, over 45% of them singletons. The receptor was isolated from an adult woman with Graves' disease, either hyperthyroidism or ophthalmopathy (not recorded which). This chain links TRBV11-2 with TRBJ1-2; D unclear. Sequencing was done on a sample of peripheral blood or thyroid tissue (not recorded which). CDR3 in amino acids: CASSPRATPYGYTF. The CDR3 region has the DNA TGTGCCAGCAGCCCGAGGGCAACGCCCTATGGCTACACCTTC.